What follows describes a single T cell receptor beta chain. Its antigen is not known. Data came from immunoSEQ multiplex PCR; TCRdb stores just in-frame clones and leaves some out. The repertoire holds 49,000 or so clones, with 78% as singletons. The sample belongs to a study of a mutant IDH1 vaccine in newly diagnosed glioma. Stated time point: week 5, during vaccination. Mutant IDH1 20-mer peptide, at 300 ug, made up each vaccine dose, with topical imiquimod. Trimming removed 5 bases at V and 5 bases at J, with 19 bases between. CDR1 SEHNR and CDR2 FQNEAQ come from the germline V gene (reference sequence). This CDR3 is 15 amino acids long.

The TCR comes from a middle-aged woman with glioma. The sample here was PBMCs, taken from a glioma patient whose treatment included an IDH1 peptide vaccine. The chain combines TRBV7-9 with TRBJ2-7; D gene unclear. The CDR3 loop reads CASSQVELDQHEQYF. Written as DNA, the CDR3 is TGTGCCAGCAGCCAAGTCGAGCTGGATCAGCACGAGCAGTACTTC.